This T cell receptor beta chain was profiled in a study of T cells in localized non-small cell lung cancer. About this clone: What it binds is not known.

Per the germline V gene, CDR1 is SGHRS and CDR2 is YFSETQ. V lost 0 bases and J 5 bases, leaving 9 bases between the germline ends. The CDR3 sequence is 14 residues long. General study findings and limits: Among the tissues sampled, uninvolved adjacent lung had the highest T cell clonality, above tumor. A median of approximately 54 clones ranked among the top 100 in tumor appeared in adjacent lung. Overall survival was longer when the density of T cells in the blood was higher.

Only in-frame clones appear in the TCRdb table, and some are missing; sequencing was by immunoSEQ multiplex PCR. The table shows fewer than 2,000 clones, with 30% to 35% occurring only once. The chain recombines TRBV5-1 with TRBJ2-1, with D maybe TRBD1 (5 bases). Here the sequenced sample was normal lung tissue next to the tumor, taken before any cancer treatment. This sequence was found in a female donor older than 55 with stage I lung adenocarcinoma. CDR3 in DNA: TGCGCCAGCAGCTTGGGGGGCCGGCACAATGAGCAGTTCTTC. This encodes CASSLGGRHNEQFF.